A selection of T cell receptor beta chains follows, all from one sample in a study of T cell clonotyping in hematopoietic cell transplantation. The repertoire was sequenced with immunoSEQ multiplex PCR; TCRdb's copy has only in-frame clones and lacks some. This table has 9,000 to 13,000 clones, roughly nine tenths appearing once. Here the sequenced sample was PBMCs, taken 180 days after allogeneic stem cell transplant. All receptors come from a male patient between 60 and 69 years old who had an allogeneic stem cell transplant from an unrelated donor, so the T cells may come from the graft donor. Some clones in this sample may be carry-over from other donors' samples. CDR3s leave out the opening cysteine and the closing phenylalanine or tryptophan. Clone size is shown for a subset of rows, as once, few, many or a class of expanded clone.

J gene: TRBJ1-2
clone size: .
V gene: TRBV9
CDR3 protein: ASSVRTDNYGYT

J gene: TRBJ2-7
clone size: .
V gene: TRBV25-1
CDR3 protein: ASSPGQTYEQY

J gene: TRBJ2-5
clone size: .
V gene: TRBV5-1
CDR3 protein: ASSSDGGRGETQY

J gene: TRBJ1-1
clone size: .
V gene: TRBV7-9
CDR3 protein: ASTLGRGGRTEAF

J gene: TRBJ2-3
clone size: .
V gene: TRBV19
CDR3 protein: ASSMSNTQY

J gene: TRBJ2-1
clone size: .
V gene: TRBV7-9
CDR3 protein: ASSPRGGSYNEQF

J gene: TRBJ1-1
clone size: .
V gene: TRBV2
CDR3 protein: ASSERSLRVGGAF

J gene: TRBJ2-7
clone size: .
V gene: TRBV6-6
CDR3 protein: ASSYTAGQGAYEQY

J gene: TRBJ2-7
clone size: .
V gene: TRBV11-1
CDR3 protein: ASSFLSHEQY

J gene: TRBJ1-1
clone size: .
V gene: TRBV7-2
CDR3 protein: ATNPGPPTQGVNTEAF

J gene: TRBJ1-2
clone size: .
V gene: TRBV19
CDR3 protein: ASRVRTGSYGYT

J gene: TRBJ2-7
clone size: .
V gene: TRBV13
CDR3 protein: ASSLAGQGAEYEQY

J gene: TRBJ2-2
clone size: once
V gene: TRBV7-2
CDR3 protein: ASSLTSGGVGGELF

J gene: TRBJ2-1
clone size: .
V gene: TRBV6-5
CDR3 protein: ASSYRLTPDNEQF

J gene: TRBJ2-5
clone size: .
V gene: TRBV7-8
CDR3 protein: ASSDRSLAGEETQY

J gene: TRBJ2-3
clone size: .
V gene: TRBV6-5
CDR3 protein: ASSYSVEKITDTQY

J gene: TRBJ1-1
clone size: .
V gene: TRBV7-2
CDR3 protein: ASSSPGNTEAF

J gene: TRBJ1-5
clone size: .
V gene: TRBV6-1
CDR3 protein: ASSESGADNQPQH

J gene: TRBJ2-5
clone size: .
V gene: TRBV19
CDR3 protein: ASRLQGMETQY

J gene: TRBJ2-7
clone size: .
V gene: TRBV6-5
CDR3 protein: ASSRDRSSYEQY

J gene: TRBJ2-3
clone size: .
V gene: TRBV27
CDR3 protein: ASSPRLAELTDTQY

J gene: TRBJ2-5
clone size: .
V gene: TRBV14
CDR3 protein: ASSQVGTLETQY

J gene: TRBJ2-3
clone size: .
V gene: TRBV29-1
CDR3 protein: SGSPGWGDTQY

J gene: TRBJ2-7
clone size: .
V gene: TRBV7-9
CDR3 protein: ASSRQVSYEQY

J gene: TRBJ1-2
clone size: .
V gene: TRBV2
CDR3 protein: ASSGRTVLQHGYT

J gene: TRBJ2-2
clone size: once
V gene: TRBV9
CDR3 protein: ASSVSRTGELF

J gene: TRBJ2-2
clone size: .
V gene: TRBV7-2
CDR3 protein: ASSLIGSGAGELF

J gene: TRBJ1-2
clone size: .
V gene: TRBV19
CDR3 protein: ASRGQGGGYT

J gene: TRBJ2-3
clone size: medium-sized
V gene: TRBV10-3
CDR3 protein: AISVGLAGTTDTQY

J gene: TRBJ1-5
clone size: once
V gene: TRBV10-3
CDR3 protein: AISAARENQPQH

J gene: TRBJ1-4
clone size: .
V gene: TRBV6-1
CDR3 protein: ASSGRGLINEKLF

J gene: TRBJ1-1
clone size: .
V gene: TRBV13
CDR3 protein: ASSLGQGRMNTEAF

J gene: TRBJ1-2
clone size: .
V gene: TRBV19
CDR3 protein: ASSNRVALPRYGYT

J gene: TRBJ2-7
clone size: .
V gene: TRBV11-3
CDR3 protein: ASSLGGTSREQY

J gene: TRBJ1-5
clone size: .
V gene: TRBV29-1
CDR3 protein: SVRQGGGNQPQH

J gene: TRBJ1-1
clone size: .
V gene: TRBV6-5
CDR3 protein: ASRSGSTEAF

J gene: TRBJ1-6
clone size: .
V gene: TRBV6-5
CDR3 protein: ASKAGRESPLH

J gene: TRBJ1-1
clone size: .
V gene: TRBV19
CDR3 protein: ASSILSTGGRAF

J gene: TRBJ2-7
clone size: .
V gene: TRBV5-1
CDR3 protein: ASRFDRGHPEQY

J gene: TRBJ1-2
clone size: .
V gene: TRBV5-6
CDR3 protein: ASSETGGINYGYT

J gene: TRBJ1-1
clone size: .
V gene: TRBV7-8
CDR3 protein: ASSLERLTEAF

J gene: TRBJ2-7
clone size: .
V gene: TRBV6-5
CDR3 protein: ASSYGRGGYEQY

J gene: TRBJ1-6
clone size: .
V gene: TRBV7-3
CDR3 protein: ASSSGFGSPLH